This T cell receptor (beta chain) was recorded in a study of regulatory T cells in long-lasting Graves disease. Through Arm-PCR of CDR3 regions and iRepertoire HTBI primers, TCR beta libraries were built. Each CDR3 protein gets one entry after TCRdb re-called the multiplex PCR reads with MiXCR. The top ten hold roughly a tenth of the sample, which has about 540,000 distinct CDR3 sequences, roughly 12% seen once. V was cut by 3 bases and J by 6 bases, with 18 bases left in between. The CDR3 is made up of 16 amino acids. Only a few counts were recorded for this clonotype. The time point: newly diagnosed GD, antithyroid drugs for less than 3 months. Extracted PBMC RNA gave rise to the TCR library. Enrollment of patients was through an endocrinology department in Xi'an, China. The same sample was also used in a study of T cells in Graves' hyperthyroidism and ophthalmopathy.

The TCR was taken from a young man with Graves disease. Material: peripheral blood mononuclear cells (PBMCs), obtained at new diagnosis, from a patient treated with antithyroid drugs. The V call is TRBV12-3 or TRBV12-4, the J call TRBJ1-5; possibly TRBD1 for D (6 bases). The CDR3 nucleotides are TGTGCCAGCAGTTTTGCCAGTTGGGGGGCAGGTCAGCCCCAGCATTTT. Amino acids: CASSFASWGAGQPQHF.